This entry features one TCR beta chain sequence. Trimming pared 8 bases from V and 0 bases from J, leaving 16 bases between. The CDR3 totals 15 residues. The germline V gene has CDR1 SNHLY and CDR2 FYNNEI. The record originates from a study of blood T cell repertoires in COVID-19. Clones were sequenced by immunoSEQ multiplex PCR, and TCRdb holds only the in-frame ones, with some missing. The top ten hold 4% to 4.5% of the sample, which has 250,000 or so clones, approximately 84% seen once. The TCR originated in a man aged 50-59 years with acute or convalescent COVID-19. The chain recombines TRBV2 with TRBJ1-1; possible D gene TRBD1, 6 bases. Sequencing was performed on peripheral blood. This CDR3 is CASLARTDMNTEAFF. The CDR3 DNA sequence: TGTGCCAGCTTGGCCAGGACAGACATGAACACTGAAGCTTTCTTT.